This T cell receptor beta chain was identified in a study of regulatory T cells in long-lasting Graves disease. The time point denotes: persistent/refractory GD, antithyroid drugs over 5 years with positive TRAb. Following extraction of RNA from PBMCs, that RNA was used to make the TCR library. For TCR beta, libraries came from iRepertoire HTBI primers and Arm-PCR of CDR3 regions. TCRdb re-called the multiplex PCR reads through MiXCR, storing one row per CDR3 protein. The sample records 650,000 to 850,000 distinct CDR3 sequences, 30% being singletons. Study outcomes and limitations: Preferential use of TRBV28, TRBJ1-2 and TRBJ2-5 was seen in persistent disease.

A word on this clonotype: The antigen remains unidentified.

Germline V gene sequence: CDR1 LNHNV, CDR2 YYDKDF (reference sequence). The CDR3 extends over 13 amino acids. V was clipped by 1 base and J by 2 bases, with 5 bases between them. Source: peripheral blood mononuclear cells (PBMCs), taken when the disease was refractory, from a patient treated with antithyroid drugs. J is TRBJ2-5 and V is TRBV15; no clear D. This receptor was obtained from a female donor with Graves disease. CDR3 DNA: TGTGCCACCAGCAGAGTAGGACAAGAGACCCAGTACTTC. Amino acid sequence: CATSRVGQETQYF.